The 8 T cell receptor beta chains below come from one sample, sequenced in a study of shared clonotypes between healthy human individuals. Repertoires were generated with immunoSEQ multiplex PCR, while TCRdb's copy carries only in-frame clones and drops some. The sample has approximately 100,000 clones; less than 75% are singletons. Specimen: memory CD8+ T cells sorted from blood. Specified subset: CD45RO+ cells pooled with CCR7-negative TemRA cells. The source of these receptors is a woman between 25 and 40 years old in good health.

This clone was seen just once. The CDR3 sequence is CASSDGSSGYNEQFF. In DNA, the CDR3 is TGTGCCAGCAGTGATGGGTCTAGCGGTTACAATGAGCAGTTCTTC. The gene calls are TRBV6-4 and TRBJ2-1, with 7 bases lining up with TRBD2. Germline CDR1 and CDR2: MRHNA and SNTAGT. The V gene end was trimmed by 3 bases and the J gene end by 4 bases; junction bases not matched to a gene: 6. The CDR3 loop spans 15 amino acids.

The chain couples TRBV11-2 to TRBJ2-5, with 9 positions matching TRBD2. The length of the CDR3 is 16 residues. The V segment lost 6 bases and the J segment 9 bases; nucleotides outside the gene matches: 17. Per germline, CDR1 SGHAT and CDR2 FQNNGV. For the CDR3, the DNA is TGTGCCAGCAGGATCGGACTAGCGCCTTTCGTCGAGGCCCAGTACTTC. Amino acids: CASRIGLAPFVEAQYF.

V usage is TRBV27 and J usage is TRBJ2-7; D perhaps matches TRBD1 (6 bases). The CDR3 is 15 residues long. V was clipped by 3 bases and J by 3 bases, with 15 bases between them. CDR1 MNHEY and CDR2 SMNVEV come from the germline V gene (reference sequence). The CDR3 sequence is CASSLTGSRIYEQYF. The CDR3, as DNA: TGTGCCAGCAGTTTGACAGGCAGTAGGATCTACGAGCAGTACTTC.

CDR3 DNA: TGTGCCAGCGTTTCTAGCGGGAGTTACGAGCAGTACTTC. It specifies CASVSSGSYEQYF. J is TRBJ2-7 and V is TRBV27, with TRBD2 matching over 10 bases. Germline V gene lookup returns CDR1 MNHEY and CDR2 SMNVEV (reference sequence). This CDR3 is 13 amino acids long. Germline trimming cut 8 bases from V and 4 bases from J; bases unmatched to any gene: 5.

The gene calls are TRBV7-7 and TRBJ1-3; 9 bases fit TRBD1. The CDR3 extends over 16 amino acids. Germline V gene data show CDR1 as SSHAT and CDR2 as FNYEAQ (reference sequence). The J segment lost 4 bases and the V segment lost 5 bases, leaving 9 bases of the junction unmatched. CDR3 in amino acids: CASSTPRTGEGNTIYF. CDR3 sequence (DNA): TGTGCCAGCAGCACACCGAGGACAGGGGAGGGAAACACCATATATTTT.

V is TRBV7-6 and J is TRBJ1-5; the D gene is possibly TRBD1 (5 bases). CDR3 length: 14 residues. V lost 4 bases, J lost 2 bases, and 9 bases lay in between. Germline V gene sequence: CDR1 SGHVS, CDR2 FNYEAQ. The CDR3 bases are TGTGCCAGCAGCTCTCAGGGTGGCAATCAGCCCCAGCATTTT. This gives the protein CASSSQGGNQPQHF.

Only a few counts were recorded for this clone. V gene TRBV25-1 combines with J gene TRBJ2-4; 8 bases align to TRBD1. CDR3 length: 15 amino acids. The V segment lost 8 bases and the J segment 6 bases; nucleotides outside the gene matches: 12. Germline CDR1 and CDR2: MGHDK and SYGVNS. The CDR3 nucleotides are TGTGCCAGCTGTCCCATCAGGGGGCCCGGAAACATTCAGTACTTC. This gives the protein CASCPIRGPGNIQYF.

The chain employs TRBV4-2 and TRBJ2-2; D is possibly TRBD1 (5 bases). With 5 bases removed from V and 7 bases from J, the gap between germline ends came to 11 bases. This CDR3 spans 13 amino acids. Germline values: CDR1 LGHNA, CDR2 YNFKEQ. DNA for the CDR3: TGTGCCAGCAGCGTACAGGTTTTCGGGGAGCTGTTTTTT. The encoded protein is CASSVQVFGELFF.